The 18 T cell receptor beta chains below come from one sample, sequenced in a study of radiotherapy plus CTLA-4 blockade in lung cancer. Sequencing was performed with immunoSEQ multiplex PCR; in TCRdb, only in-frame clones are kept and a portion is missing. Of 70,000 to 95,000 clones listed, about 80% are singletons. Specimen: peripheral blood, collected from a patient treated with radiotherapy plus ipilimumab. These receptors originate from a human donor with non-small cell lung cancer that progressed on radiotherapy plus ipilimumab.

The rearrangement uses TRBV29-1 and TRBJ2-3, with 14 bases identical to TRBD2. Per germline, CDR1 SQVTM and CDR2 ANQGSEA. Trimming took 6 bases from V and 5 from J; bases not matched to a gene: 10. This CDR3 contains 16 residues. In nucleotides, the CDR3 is TGCAGCGTCCGACTAGCGGGAGGGAGAGTTAGAGATACGCAGTATTTT. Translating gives CSVRLAGGRVRDTQYF.

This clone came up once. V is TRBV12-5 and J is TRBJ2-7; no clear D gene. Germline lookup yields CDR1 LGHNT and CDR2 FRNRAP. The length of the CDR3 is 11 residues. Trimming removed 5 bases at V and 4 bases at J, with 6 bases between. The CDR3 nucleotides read TGTGCTAGTGGTGTATATTACGAGCAGTACTTC. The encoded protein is CASGVYYEQYF.

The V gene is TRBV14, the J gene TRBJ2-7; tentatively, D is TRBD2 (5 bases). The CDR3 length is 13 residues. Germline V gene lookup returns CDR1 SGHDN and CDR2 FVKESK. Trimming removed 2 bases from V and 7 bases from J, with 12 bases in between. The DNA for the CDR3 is TGTGCCAGCAGCCAATCCTTGACGGGGGAGCAGTACTTC. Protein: CASSQSLTGEQYF.

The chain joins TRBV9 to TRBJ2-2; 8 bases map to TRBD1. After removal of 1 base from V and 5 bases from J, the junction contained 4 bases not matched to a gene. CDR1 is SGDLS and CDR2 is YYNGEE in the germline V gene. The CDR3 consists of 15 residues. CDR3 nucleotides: TGTGCCAGCAGCGTAACAGGGGGAAGTACCGGGGAGCTGTTTTTT. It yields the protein CASSVTGGSTGELFF.

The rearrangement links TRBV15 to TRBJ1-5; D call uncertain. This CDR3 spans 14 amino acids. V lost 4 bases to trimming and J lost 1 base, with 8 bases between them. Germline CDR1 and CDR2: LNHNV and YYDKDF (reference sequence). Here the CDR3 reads CATSIVGSNQPQHF. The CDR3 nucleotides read TGTGCCACCAGCATCGTGGGGAGCAATCAGCCCCAGCATTTT.

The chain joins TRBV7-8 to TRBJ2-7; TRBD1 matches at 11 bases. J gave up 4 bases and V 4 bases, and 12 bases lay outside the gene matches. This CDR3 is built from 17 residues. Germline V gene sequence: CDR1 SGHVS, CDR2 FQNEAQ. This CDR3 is CASSSISRDRGYYEQYF. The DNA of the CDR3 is TGTGCCAGCAGCTCTATAAGCCGGGACAGGGGGTATTACGAGCAGTACTTC. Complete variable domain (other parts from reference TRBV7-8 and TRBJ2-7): GAGVSQSPRYKVAKRGQDVALRCDPISGHVSLFWYQQALGQGPEFLTYFQNEAQLDKSGLPSDRFFAERPEGSVSTLKIQRTQQEDSAVYLCASSSISRDRGYYEQYFGPGTRLTVT.

CDR3 bases: TGTGCCAGCGCTGATGGGGGCAATCAGCCCCAGCATTTT. Translating it yields CASADGGNQPQHF. The V call is TRBV18, the J call TRBJ1-5; D is undetermined. The germline V gene has CDR1 KGHSH and CDR2 LQKENI. The V gene lost 8 bases and the J gene lost 2 bases, with 10 bases spanning the gap. The CDR3 extends over 13 amino acids.

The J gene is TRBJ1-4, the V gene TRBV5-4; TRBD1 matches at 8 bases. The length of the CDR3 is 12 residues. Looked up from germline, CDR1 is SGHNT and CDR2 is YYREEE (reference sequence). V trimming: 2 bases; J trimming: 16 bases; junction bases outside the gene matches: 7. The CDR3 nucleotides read TGTGCCAGCAGCTTTGGACAGGGACAACCGTTTTTT. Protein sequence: CASSFGQGQPFF.

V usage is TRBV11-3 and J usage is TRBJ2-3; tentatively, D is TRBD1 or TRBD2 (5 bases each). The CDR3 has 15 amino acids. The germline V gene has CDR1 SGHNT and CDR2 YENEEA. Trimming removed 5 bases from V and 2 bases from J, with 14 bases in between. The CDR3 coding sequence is TGTGCCAGCAGCCCCACTAGGGGAAACACAGATACGCAGTATTTT. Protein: CASSPTRGNTDTQYF.

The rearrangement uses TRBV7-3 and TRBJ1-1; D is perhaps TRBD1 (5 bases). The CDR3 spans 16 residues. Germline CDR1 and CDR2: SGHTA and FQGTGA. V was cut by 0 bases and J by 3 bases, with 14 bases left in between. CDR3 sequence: CASSLTPSRVHTEAFF. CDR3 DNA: TGTGCCAGCAGCTTAACGCCATCCAGGGTCCACACTGAAGCTTTCTTT.

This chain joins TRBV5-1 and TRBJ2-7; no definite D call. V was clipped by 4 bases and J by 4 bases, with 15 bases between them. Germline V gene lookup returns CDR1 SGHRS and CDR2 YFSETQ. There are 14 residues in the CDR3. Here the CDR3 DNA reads TGCGCCAGCAGCCCTGGTGTAGGAATATACGAGCAGTACTTC. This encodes CASSPGVGIYEQYF.

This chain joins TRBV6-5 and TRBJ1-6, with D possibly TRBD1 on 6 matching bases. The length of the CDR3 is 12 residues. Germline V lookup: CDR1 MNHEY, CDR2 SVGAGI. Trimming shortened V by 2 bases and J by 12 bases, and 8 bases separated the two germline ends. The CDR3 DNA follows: TGTGCCAGCAGTTACCCAGGGGAACCCCTCCACTTT. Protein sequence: CASSYPGEPLHF.

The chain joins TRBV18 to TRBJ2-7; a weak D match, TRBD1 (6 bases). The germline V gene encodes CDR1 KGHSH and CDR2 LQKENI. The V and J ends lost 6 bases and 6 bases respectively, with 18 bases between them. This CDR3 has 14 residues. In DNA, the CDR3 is TGTGCCAGCTCCCCAGGACATCAAGGGGGCGAGCAGTACTTC. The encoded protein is CASSPGHQGGEQYF.

CDR3 region: CASRILGAYGYTF. The CDR3 region has the DNA TGTGCCAGCAGAATACTAGGGGCCTATGGCTACACCTTC. V is TRBV6-5 and J is TRBJ1-2, with D maybe TRBD1 (5 bases). Trimming shortened V by 6 bases and J by 4 bases, and 12 bases separated the two germline ends. CDR1 and CDR2 from the germline V gene are MNHEY and SVGAGI. The CDR3 has 13 residues.

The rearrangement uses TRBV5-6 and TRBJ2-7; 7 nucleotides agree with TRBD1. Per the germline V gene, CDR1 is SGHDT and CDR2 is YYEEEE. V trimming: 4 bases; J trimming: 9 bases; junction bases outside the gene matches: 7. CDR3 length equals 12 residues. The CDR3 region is CASSQLQGSQYF. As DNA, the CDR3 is TGTGCCAGCAGCCAACTACAGGGGTCGCAGTACTTC.

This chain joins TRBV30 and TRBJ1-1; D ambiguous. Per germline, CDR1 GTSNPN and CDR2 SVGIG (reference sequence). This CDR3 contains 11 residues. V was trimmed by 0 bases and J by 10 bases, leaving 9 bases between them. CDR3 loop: CAWSVSEAAFF. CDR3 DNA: TGTGCCTGGAGTGTAAGCGAAGCAGCTTTCTTT.

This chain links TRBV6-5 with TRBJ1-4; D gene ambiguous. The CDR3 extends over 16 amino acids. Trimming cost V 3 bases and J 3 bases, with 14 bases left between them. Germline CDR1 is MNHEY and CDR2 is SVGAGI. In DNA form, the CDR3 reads TGTGCCAGCAGTTATGCAGGTGCGGTCCCTAATGAAAAACTGTTTTTT. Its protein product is CASSYAGAVPNEKLFF.

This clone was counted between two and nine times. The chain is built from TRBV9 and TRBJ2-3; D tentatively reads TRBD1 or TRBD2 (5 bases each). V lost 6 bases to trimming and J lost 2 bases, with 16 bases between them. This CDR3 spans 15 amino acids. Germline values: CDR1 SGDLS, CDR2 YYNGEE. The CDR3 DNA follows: TGTGCCAGCACAGGAGGTGGCAGGGTCACAGATACGCAGTATTTT. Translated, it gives CASTGGGRVTDTQYF.